The 18 T cell receptor beta chains reported below all come from one sample, sequenced in a study of blood T cells in healthy people across ages (dated by TCRdb to the mid-2010s). The receptor library was made with 5' RACE. The second PCR ran for about 6 to 12 cycles and used a J-beta primer mix along with a sample-barcoded 5' primer. The public reads were reanalyzed by TCRdb: fastp trimming at Q25, MiXCR alignment, in-frame beta chains only. For every CDR3 protein sequence, its rows merge into one entry that carries the most common genes and DNA. Counted in this sample were 1.5 million to 2 million distinct CDR3 sequences; about two fifths of them appeared once. Clones ranked in the top ten supply more than 20% of the sample. Sequenced input: blood. Receptors were obtained from a human donor in good health.

The chain recombines TRBV12-3 or TRBV12-4 with TRBJ1-2, with D uncertain. V was pared by 2 bases and J by 4 bases, with 8 bases between. This CDR3 contains 13 residues. The CDR3 loop is CASSLKDLYGYTF. CDR3 in DNA: TGTGCCAGCAGTTTAAAGGACCTCTATGGCTACACCTTC.

This clonotype was detected a few times. This chain links TRBV9 with TRBJ2-3, with a possible D match to TRBD2 (5 bases). The CDR3 is 18 residues long. The germline V gene has CDR1 SGDLS and CDR2 YYNGEE. Trimming shortened V by 0 bases and J by 4 bases, and 21 bases separated the two germline ends. CDR3 in amino acids: CASSVGVGGRRLSDTQYF. The CDR3 DNA is TGTGCCAGCAGCGTAGGAGTTGGAGGTAGACGACTTTCAGATACGCAGTATTTT.

The rearrangement links TRBV29-1 to TRBJ2-4, with D possibly matching TRBD2 (6 bases). The CDR3 loop spans 14 amino acids. The germline V and J ends were trimmed by 4 bases and 9 bases, with 19 bases remaining between them. Germline V gives CDR1 SQVTM, CDR2 ANQGSEA. Here the CDR3 DNA reads TGCAGCGTTGCTGGGGGGACGTTCGAGATCATTCAGTACTTC. Translating it yields CSVAGGTFEIIQYF.

The chain has TRBV20-1 and TRBJ1-2; TRBD1 agrees at 11 bases. Germline assignment: CDR1 DFQATT and CDR2 SNEGSKA (reference sequence). Trimming took 6 bases from V and 6 from J; bases not matched to a gene: 6. CDR3 length equals 13 residues. CDR3 region: CSATDRGRHGYTF. CDR3 sequence (DNA): TGCAGTGCGACGGACAGGGGGCGGCATGGCTACACCTTC.

The chain has TRBV4-3 and TRBJ2-5; TRBD1 aligns across 10 bases. Germline assignment: CDR1 LGHNA and CDR2 YSLEER. The ends lost 0 bases at V and 4 bases at J; junction bases unmatched: 5. CDR3 length: 16 amino acids. The CDR3 bases are TGCGCCAGCAGCCAAGAGGGGACAGGGGAAGGAGAGACCCAGTACTTC. Amino acids: CASSQEGTGEGETQYF.

The rearrangement joins TRBV29-1 to TRBJ2-3; D perhaps matches TRBD2 (6 bases). Germline V CDR1 and CDR2: SQVTM, ANQGSEA. This CDR3 contains 14 residues. Trimming shortened V by 1 base and J by 3 bases, and 11 bases separated the two germline ends. CDR3 sequence: CSVEGTIGTDTQYF. The CDR3 DNA reads as TGCAGCGTTGAAGGGACTATCGGGACAGATACGCAGTATTTT.

The chain employs TRBV15 and TRBJ1-2, with TRBD1 matching over 9 bases. Germline CDR1 is LNHNV and CDR2 is YYDKDF (reference sequence). The CDR3 contains 15 residues. Trimming cost V 3 bases and J 8 bases; bases outside gene matches: 10. This CDR3 reads CATSSRTGGAGGYTF. CDR3 bases: TGTGCCACCAGCAGCCGTACAGGGGGCGCGGGAGGCTACACCTTC.

This clonotype was seen a few times. The chain has TRBV5-1 and TRBJ2-7; 7 bases line up with TRBD1. The CDR3 has 14 amino acids. Per germline, CDR1 SGHRS and CDR2 YFSETQ. Trimming took 5 bases from V and 3 from J; bases not matched to a gene: 8. CDR3 residues: CASRWRTGNYEQYF. CDR3 sequence (DNA): TGCGCCAGCAGATGGAGGACAGGTAACTACGAGCAGTACTTC.

This clonotype has more than one count but fewer than ten. The V gene is TRBV5-1, the J gene TRBJ2-4, with 8 bases matching TRBD1. Trimming cost V 8 bases and J 3 bases; bases outside gene matches: 22. The CDR3 length is 19 residues. Germline V lookup: CDR1 SGHRS, CDR2 YFSETQ. The CDR3 is CASSYHTSQGALDKNIQYF. In DNA form, the CDR3 reads TGCGCCAGTAGTTACCATACCTCCCAGGGGGCCTTGGACAAAAACATTCAGTACTTC.

V and J are TRBV29-1 and TRBJ1-1; D might be TRBD1 (6 bases). In germline, CDR1 is SQVTM, CDR2 ANQGSEA. V was shortened by 5 bases and J by 1 base, with 8 bases between the two germline ends. The CDR3 consists of 12 residues. CDR3 loop: CSVLQGNTEAFF. For the CDR3, the DNA is TGCAGCGTTTTACAGGGGAACACTGAAGCTTTCTTT.

The sample holds one count of this clonotype. V usage is TRBV4-1 and J usage is TRBJ1-2; 8 positions agree with TRBD1. V shed 5 bases and J 3 bases; nucleotides not matched to a gene: 8. The CDR3 consists of 15 residues. Germline V gene data show CDR1 as MGHRA and CDR2 as YSYEKL. Here the CDR3 DNA reads TGCGCCAGCAGCTCCACGGACAGGGTGGACTATGGCTACACCTTC. This translates into CASSSTDRVDYGYTF.

J is TRBJ2-5 and V is TRBV4-3; possibly TRBD2 for D (5 bases). The DNA end lines up better with TRBJ2-7; the J call may be wrong. The CDR3 covers 15 residues. In germline, CDR1 is LGHNA, CDR2 YSLEER. CDR3 sequence: CASSQEEGGTYEQYF. The CDR3 DNA reads as TGCGCCAGCAGCCAAGAGGAAGGAGGAACCTACGAGCAGTACTTC.

This clonotype was counted between two and nine times. V and J are TRBV9 and TRBJ1-4; D is unresolved. The CDR3 runs 17 residues. Germline loops: CDR1 SGDLS, CDR2 YYNGEE. Deletions cut 3 bases from V and 4 bases from J, with 19 bases between. The CDR3 coding sequence is TGTGCCAGCAGCGGATATCCGTTACGGGCTGATAATGAAAAACTGTTTTTT. It codes for CASSGYPLRADNEKLFF. The full variable domain, with the rest looked up from reference TRBV9 and TRBJ1-4, is DSGVTQTPKHLITATGQRVTLRCSPRSGDLSVYWYQQSLDQGLQFLIQYYNGEERAKGNILERFSAQQFPDLHSELNLSSLELGDSALYFCASSGYPLRADNEKLFFGSGTQLSVL.

This clonotype was counted only a few times. The chain combines TRBV7-2 with TRBJ2-4; TRBD1 matches at 7 bases. Germline V CDR1 and CDR2: SGHTA, FQGNSA. This CDR3 is built from 14 residues. Trimming cost V 5 bases and J 8 bases; bases outside gene matches: 9. The CDR3 bases are TGTGCCAGCAGCCTCACACAGGGGCGATACATTCAGTACTTC. This codes for CASSLTQGRYIQYF.

The rearrangement uses TRBV29-1 and TRBJ2-7; 7 bases align to TRBD2. The J call may be wrong; the DNA end is better matched by TRBJ2-5. The CDR3 totals 15 residues. Looked up from germline, CDR1 is SQVTM and CDR2 is ANQGSEA. DNA of the CDR3: TGCAGCGTTGGGGGGACTAACCTGGTTGGTGAGACCCAGTACTTC. It is translated as CSVGGTNLVGETQYF.

This clonotype turned up a few times. One end of the junction fails to match germline, which may point to a read error. This sequence joins TRBV5-6 and TRBJ1-4; D not certain. CDR3 length: 14 amino acids. Germline assignment: CDR1 SGHDT and CDR2 YYEEEE. The CDR3 sequence is CTSSRRATNEKLFF. CDR3 in DNA: TGTACCAGCTCCCGTCGGGCAACTAATGAAAAACTGTTTTTT.

V gene TRBV6-2 or TRBV6-3 combines with J gene TRBJ2-7; 8 nucleotides line up with TRBD1. The CDR3 spans 13 residues. Germline CDR1 reads MNHEY; CDR2 reads SVGEGT. Trimming cost V 10 bases and J 0 bases; bases outside gene matches: 5. The CDR3, as DNA: TGTGCCACCCAGGGACAGGTCTCCTACGAGCAGTACTTC. Its translation is CATQGQVSYEQYF.

This clonotype was picked up a small number of times. This chain links TRBV12-3 or TRBV12-4 with TRBJ2-2, with D unresolved. With 2 bases removed from V and 1 base from J, the gap between germline ends came to 5 bases. CDR3 length equals 14 residues. DNA of the CDR3: TGTGCCAGCAGTTTAAGGAGGAACACCGGGGAGCTGTTTTTT. It is translated as CASSLRRNTGELFF.